This TCR beta chain was obtained from a study of graft-versus-host responses after intestinal transplantation. The method was immunoSEQ multiplex PCR; TCRdb's version includes in-frame clones alone and lacks a portion of them. The repertoire holds 75,000 to 100,000 clones, with approximately 92% as singletons. The CDR3 runs to 15 residues. CDR1 is SGHAT, CDR2 FQNNGV, per germline. V was shortened by 3 bases and J by 5 bases, with 16 bases between the two germline ends. The sample consisted of PBMCs, taken about 450 days after intestinal transplant. This chain connects TRBV11-2 to TRBJ2-5, with TRBD2 as a possible D gene (5 bases). The source of this sequence is a human patient who received an intestinal transplant, so some T cells may come from the graft donor. The chain's CDR3 is CASSFRTFGRETQYF. CDR3 nucleotides: TGTGCCAGCAGCTTCAGGACTTTCGGGCGGGAGACCCAGTACTTC.